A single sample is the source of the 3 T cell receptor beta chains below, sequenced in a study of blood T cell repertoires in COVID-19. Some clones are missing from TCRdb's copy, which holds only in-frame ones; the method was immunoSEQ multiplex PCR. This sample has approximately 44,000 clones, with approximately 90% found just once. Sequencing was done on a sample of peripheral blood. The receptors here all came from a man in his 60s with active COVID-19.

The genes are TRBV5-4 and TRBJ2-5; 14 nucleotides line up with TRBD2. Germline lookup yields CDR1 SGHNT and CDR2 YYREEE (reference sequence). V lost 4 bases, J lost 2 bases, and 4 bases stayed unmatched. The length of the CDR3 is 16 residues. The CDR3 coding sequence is TGTGCCAGCAGCCCAGGACTAGCGGGGGGACAAGAGACCCAGTACTTC. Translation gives CASSPGLAGGQETQYF.

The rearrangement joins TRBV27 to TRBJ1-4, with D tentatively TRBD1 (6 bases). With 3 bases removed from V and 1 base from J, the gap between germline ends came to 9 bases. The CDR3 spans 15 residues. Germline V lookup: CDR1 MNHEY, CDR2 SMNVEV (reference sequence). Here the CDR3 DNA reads TGTGCCAGCAGTTTTGTCAGGGGAACTAATGAAAAACTGTTTTTT. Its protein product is CASSFVRGTNEKLFF.

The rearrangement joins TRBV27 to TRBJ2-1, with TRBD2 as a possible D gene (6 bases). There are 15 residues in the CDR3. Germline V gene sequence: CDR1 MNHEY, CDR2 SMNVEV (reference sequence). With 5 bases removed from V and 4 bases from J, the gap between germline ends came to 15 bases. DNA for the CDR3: TGTGCCAGCAGTCCGAGCGGGTTGGGGTACAATGAGCAGTTCTTC. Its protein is CASSPSGLGYNEQFF.